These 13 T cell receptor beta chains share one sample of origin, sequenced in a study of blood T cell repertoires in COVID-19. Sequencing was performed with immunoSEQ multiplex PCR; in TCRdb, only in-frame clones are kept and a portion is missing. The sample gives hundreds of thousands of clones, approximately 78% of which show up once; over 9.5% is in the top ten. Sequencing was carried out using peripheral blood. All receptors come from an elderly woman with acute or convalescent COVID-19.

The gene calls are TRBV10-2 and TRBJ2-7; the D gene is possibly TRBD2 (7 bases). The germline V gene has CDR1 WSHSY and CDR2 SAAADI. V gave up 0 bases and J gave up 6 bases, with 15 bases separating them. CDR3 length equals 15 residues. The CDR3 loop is CASSESTGGRGEQYF. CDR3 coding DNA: TGCGCCAGCAGTGAGTCGACGGGGGGCCGCGGCGAGCAGTACTTC.

This CDR3 reads CASSISGIVSYEQYF. The CDR3 DNA sequence: TGTGCCAGCAGCATTAGCGGGATTGTCTCCTACGAGCAGTACTTC. This chain joins TRBV27 and TRBJ2-7, with TRBD2 matching 8 bases. This CDR3 is 15 amino acids long. The V segment lost 6 bases and the J segment 0 bases; nucleotides outside the gene matches: 7. CDR1 is MNHEY and CDR2 is SMNVEV in the germline V gene (reference sequence).

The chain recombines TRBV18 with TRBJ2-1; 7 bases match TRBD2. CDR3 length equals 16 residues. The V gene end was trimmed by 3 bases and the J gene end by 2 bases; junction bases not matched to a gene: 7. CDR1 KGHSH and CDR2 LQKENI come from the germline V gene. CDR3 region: CASSPPPGGPYNEQFF. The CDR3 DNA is TGTGCCAGCTCACCCCCCCCGGGGGGTCCCTACAATGAGCAGTTCTTC.

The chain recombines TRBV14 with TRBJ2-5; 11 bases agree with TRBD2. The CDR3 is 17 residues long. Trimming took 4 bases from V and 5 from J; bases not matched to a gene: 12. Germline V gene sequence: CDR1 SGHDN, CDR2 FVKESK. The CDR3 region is CASSRDFSGRADETQYF. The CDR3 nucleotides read TGTGCCAGCAGCCGGGATTTTAGCGGGAGGGCCGACGAGACCCAGTACTTC.

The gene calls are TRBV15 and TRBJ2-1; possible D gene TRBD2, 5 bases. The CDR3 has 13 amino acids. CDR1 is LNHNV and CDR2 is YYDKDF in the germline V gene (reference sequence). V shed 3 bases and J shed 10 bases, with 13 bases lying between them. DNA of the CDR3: TGTGCCACCAGCAGGAGGGATCCTGGGGAGCAGTTCTTC. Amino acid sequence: CATSRRDPGEQFF.

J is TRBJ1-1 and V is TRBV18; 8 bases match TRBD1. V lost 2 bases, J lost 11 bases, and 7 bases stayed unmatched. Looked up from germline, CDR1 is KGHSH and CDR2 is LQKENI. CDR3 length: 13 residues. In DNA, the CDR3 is TGTGCCAGCTCACCAAACGAGGACAGGGATGCTTTCTTT. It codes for CASSPNEDRDAFF.

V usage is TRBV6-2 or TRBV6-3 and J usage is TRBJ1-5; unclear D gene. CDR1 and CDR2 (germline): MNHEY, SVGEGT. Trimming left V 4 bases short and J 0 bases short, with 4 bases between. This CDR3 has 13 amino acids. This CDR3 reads CASSLNSNQPQHF. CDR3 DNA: TGTGCCAGCAGTTTAAATAGCAATCAGCCCCAGCATTTT.

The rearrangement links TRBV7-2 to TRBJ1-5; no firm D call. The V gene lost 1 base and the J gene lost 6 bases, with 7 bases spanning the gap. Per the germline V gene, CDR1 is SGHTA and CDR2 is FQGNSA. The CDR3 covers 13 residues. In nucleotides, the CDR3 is TGTGCCAGCAGCTTAGGCCACGGTCAGCCCCAGCATTTT. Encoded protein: CASSLGHGQPQHF.

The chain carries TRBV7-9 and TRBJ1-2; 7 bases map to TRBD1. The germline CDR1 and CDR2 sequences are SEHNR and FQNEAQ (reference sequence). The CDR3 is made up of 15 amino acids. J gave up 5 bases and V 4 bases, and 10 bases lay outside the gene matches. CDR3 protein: CASSSGGTDLYGYTF. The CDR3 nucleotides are TGTGCCAGCAGCTCCGGAGGGACAGACTTATATGGCTACACCTTC.

The CDR3 DNA is TGTGCCAGCAGCTTGGCCCTAGCGGGGGGGACGCACGAGCAGTACTTC. The encoded protein is CASSLALAGGTHEQYF. V usage is TRBV5-4 and J usage is TRBJ2-7; 12 bases are shared with TRBD2. The CDR3 is made up of 16 amino acids. The V and J ends lost 0 bases and 5 bases, in that order; junction bases with no gene match: 6. Per germline, CDR1 SGHNT and CDR2 YYREEE (reference sequence).

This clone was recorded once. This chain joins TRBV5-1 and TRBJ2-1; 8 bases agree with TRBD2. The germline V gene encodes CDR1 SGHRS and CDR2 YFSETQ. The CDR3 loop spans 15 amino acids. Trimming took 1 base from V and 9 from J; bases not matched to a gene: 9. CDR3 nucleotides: TGCGCCAGCAGCTTGTCGGGGGTAGCGGGACCTGAGCAGTTCTTC. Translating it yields CASSLSGVAGPEQFF.

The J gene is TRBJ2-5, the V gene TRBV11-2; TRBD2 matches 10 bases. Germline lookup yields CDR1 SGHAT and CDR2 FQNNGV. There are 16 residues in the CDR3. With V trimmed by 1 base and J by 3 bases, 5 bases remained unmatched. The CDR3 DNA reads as TGTGCCAGCAGCTTAGGAACTAGCGGGACTGAAGAGACCCAGTACTTC. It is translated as CASSLGTSGTEETQYF.

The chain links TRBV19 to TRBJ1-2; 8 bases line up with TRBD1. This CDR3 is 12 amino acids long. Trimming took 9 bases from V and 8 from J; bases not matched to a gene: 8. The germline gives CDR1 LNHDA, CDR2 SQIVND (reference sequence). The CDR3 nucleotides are TGTGCCAGCAGAGACAGGGGAAAGGGCTACACCTTC. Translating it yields CASRDRGKGYTF.